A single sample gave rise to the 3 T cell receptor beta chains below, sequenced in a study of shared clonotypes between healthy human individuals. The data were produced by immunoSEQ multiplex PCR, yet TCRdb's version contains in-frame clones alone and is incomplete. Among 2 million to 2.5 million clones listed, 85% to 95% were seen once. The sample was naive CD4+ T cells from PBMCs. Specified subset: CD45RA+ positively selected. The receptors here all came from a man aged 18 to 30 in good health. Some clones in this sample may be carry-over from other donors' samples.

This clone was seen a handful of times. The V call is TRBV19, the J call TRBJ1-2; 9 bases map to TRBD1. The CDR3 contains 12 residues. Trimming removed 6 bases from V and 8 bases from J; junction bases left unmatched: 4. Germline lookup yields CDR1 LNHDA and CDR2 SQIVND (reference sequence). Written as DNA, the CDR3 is TGTGCCAGTAGGGACAGGGGTTGGGGCTACACCTTC. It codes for CASRDRGWGYTF.

The CDR3 loop reads CASSLSNRGRFGYTF. CDR3 coding DNA: TGTGCCAGCAGCTTAAGTAACAGGGGACGCTTTGGCTACACCTTC. V and J are TRBV7-9 and TRBJ1-2, with 7 bases fitting TRBD1. This CDR3 region has 15 residues. Germline-derived CDR1 and CDR2 are SEHNR and FQNEAQ (reference sequence). V lost 2 bases, J lost 7 bases, and 10 bases stayed unmatched.

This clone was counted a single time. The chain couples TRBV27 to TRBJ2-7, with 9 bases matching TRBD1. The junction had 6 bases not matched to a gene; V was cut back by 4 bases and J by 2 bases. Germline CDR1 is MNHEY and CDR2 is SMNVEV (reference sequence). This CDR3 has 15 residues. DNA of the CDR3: TGTGCCAGCAGTTCCCGGGACAGGGCCCCCTACGAGCAGTACTTC. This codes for CASSSRDRAPYEQYF.